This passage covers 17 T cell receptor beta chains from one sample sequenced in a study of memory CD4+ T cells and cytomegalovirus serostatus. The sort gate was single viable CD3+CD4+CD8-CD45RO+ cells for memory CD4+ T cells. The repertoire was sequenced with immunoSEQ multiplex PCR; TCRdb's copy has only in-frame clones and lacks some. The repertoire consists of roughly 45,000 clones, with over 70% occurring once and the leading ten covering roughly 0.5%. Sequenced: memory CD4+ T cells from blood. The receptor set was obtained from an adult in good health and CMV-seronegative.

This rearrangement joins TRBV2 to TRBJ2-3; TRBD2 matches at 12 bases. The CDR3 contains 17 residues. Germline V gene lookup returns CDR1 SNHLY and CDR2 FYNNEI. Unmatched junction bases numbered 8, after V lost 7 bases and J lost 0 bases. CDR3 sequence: CASKHRTSGESTDTQYF. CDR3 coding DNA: TGTGCCAGCAAACACCGGACTAGCGGGGAGAGCACAGATACGCAGTATTTT. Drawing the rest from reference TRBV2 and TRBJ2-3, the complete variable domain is EPEVTQTPSHQVTQMGQEVILRCVPISNHLYFYWYRQILGQKVEFLVSFYNNEISEKSEIFDDQFSVERPDGSNFTLKIRSTKLEDSAMYFCASKHRTSGESTDTQYFGPGTRLTVL.

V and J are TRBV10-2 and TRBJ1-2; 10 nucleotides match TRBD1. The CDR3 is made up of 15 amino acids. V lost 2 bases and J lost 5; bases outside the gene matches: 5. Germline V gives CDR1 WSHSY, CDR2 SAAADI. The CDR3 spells CASSEPGTGVYGYTF. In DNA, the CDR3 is TGCGCCAGCAGTGAGCCCGGGACAGGGGTTTATGGCTACACCTTC.

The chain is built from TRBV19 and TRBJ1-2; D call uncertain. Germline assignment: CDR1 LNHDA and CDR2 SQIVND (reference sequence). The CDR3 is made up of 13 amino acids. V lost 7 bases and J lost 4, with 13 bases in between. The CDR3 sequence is CASTQTRGYGYTF. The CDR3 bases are TGTGCCAGTACTCAAACTCGGGGCTATGGCTACACCTTC.

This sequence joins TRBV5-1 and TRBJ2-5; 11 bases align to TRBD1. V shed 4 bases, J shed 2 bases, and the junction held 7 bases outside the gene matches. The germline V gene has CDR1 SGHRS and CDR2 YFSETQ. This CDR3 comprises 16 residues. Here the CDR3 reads CASSHGTGGGQETQYF. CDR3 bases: TGCGCCAGCAGCCACGGGACAGGGGGGGGTCAAGAGACCCAGTACTTC.

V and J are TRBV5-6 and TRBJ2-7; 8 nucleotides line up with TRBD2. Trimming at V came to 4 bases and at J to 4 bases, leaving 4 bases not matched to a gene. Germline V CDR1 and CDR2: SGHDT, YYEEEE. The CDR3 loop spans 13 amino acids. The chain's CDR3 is CASSRTSYYEQYF. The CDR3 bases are TGTGCCAGCAGCCGGACTAGCTATTACGAGCAGTACTTC.

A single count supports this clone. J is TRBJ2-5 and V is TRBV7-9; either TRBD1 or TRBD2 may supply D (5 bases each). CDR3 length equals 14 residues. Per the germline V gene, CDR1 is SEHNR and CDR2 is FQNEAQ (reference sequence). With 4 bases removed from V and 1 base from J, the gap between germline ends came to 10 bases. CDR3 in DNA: TGTGCCAGCAGCTCTGCGAGGGGCCAAGAGACCCAGTACTTC. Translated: CASSSARGQETQYF.

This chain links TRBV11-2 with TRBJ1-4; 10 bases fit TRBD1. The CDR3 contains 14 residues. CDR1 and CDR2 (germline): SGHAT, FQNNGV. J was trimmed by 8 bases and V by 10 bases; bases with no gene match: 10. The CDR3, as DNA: TGTGCCACCCAACCGGGACAGGGGAGAGAAAAACTGTTTTTT. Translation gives CATQPGQGREKLFF. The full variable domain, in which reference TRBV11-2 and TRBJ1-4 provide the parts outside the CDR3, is EAGVAQSPRYKIIEKRQSVAFWCNPISGHATLYWYQQILGQGPKLLIQFQNNGVVDDSQLPKDRFSAERLKGVDSTLKIQPAKLEDSAVYLCATQPGQGREKLFFGSGTQLSVL.

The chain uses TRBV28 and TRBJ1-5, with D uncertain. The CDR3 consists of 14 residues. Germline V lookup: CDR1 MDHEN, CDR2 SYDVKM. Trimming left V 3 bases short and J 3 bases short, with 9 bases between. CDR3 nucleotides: TGTGCCAGCAGTTTTATCCTGAACAATCAGCCCCAGCATTTT. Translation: CASSFILNNQPQHF.

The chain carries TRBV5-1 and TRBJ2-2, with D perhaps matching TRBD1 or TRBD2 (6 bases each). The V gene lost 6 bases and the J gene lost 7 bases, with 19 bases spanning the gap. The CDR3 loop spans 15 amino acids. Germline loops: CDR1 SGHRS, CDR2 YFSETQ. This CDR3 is CASTPGAQVVGELFF. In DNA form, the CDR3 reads TGCGCCAGCACCCCGGGGGCGCAAGTAGTCGGGGAGCTGTTTTTT.

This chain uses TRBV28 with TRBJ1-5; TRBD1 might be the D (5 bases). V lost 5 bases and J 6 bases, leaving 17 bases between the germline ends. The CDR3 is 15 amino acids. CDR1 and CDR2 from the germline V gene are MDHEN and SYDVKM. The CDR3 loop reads CASSPTGGDRQPQHF. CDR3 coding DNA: TGTGCCAGCAGTCCAACGGGGGGGGACCGTCAGCCCCAGCATTTT.

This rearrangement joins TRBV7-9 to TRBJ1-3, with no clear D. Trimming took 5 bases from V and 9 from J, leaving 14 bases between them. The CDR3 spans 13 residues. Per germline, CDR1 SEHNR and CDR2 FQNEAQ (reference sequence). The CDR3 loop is CASSPIPSGTIYF. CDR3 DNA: TGTGCCAGCAGCCCCATCCCGTCCGGCACCATATATTTT.

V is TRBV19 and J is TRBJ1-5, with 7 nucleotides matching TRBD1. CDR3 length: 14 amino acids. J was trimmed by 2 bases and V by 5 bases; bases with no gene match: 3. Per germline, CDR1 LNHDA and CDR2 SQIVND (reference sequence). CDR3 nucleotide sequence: TGTGCCAGTAGTTTTCAGGGGGGCAATCAGCCCCAGCATTTT. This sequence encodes CASSFQGGNQPQHF.

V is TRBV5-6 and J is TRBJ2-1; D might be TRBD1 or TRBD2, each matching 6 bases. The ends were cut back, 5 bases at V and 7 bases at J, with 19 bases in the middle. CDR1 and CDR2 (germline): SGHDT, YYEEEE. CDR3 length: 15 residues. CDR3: CASSRTGGGRNEQFF. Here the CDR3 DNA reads TGTGCCAGCAGTCGTACCGGGGGCGGTAGGAATGAGCAGTTCTTC.

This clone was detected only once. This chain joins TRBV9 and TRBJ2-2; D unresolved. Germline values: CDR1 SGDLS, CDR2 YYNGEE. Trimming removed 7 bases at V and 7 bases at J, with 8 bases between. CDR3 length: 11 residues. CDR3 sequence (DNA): TGTGCCAGCCCCCCAGGCGGGGAGCTGTTTTTT. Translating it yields CASPPGGELFF.

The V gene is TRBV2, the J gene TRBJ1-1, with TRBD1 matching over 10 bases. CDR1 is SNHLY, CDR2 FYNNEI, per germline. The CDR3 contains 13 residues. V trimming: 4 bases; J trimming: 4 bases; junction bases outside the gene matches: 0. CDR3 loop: CASSGDRGTEAFF. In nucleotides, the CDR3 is TGTGCCAGCAGTGGGGACAGGGGCACTGAAGCTTTCTTT.

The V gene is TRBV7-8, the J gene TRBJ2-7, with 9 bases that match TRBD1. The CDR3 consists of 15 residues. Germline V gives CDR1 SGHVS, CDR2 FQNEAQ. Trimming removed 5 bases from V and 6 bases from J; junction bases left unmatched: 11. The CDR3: CASSLPGQGHREQYF. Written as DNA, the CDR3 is TGTGCCAGCAGCCTGCCGGGACAGGGCCATCGCGAGCAGTACTTC.

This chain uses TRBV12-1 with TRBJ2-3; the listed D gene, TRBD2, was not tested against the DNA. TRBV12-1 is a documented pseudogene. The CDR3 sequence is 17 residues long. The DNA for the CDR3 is TGTGCCAGCAGCTTTGCGCGGGGGGGCCTTAGCACAGATACGCAGTATTTT. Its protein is CASSFARGGLSTDTQYF.